These 30 T cell receptor beta chains were all obtained from the same sample, sequenced in a study of patients and donors after allogeneic stem cell transplantation. From the RT-PCR reads, TCRdb called clonotypes with MiXCR, one entry per CDR3 protein. The sample lists fewer than 15,000 distinct CDR3 sequences, approximately 25% occurring once. Material for sequencing was blood, either unsorted or a sorted T cell fraction (not recorded which). The receptors stem from a human donor who was either an allogeneic HSCT recipient or a stem cell or donor lymphocyte infusion donor (not recorded which). It is not recorded whose cells these are; they may come from a transplant donor.

This rearrangement joins TRBV6-1 to TRBJ1-5; D is uncertain. From germline, CDR1 is MNHNS and CDR2 SASEGT. The length of the CDR3 is 14 residues. V was pared by 5 bases and J by 3 bases, with 11 bases between. CDR3 DNA sequence: TGTGCCAGCAGTCGAGACACCTTCAATCAGCCCCAGCATTTT. Amino acids: CASSRDTFNQPQHF.

The J gene is TRBJ1-5, the V gene TRBV5-8; no firm D call. Looked up from germline, CDR1 is SGHTS and CDR2 is YDEGEE. The length of the CDR3 is 15 residues. Trimming removed 0 bases from V and 1 base from J, with 8 bases in between. The CDR3 region has the DNA TGTGCCAGCAGCTTGGGTCTAAGCAGCAATCAGCCCCAGCATTTT. Amino acid sequence: CASSLGLSSNQPQHF.

The chain joins TRBV21-1 to TRBJ1-2; TRBD1 is the table's D call, not checked against the DNA. TRBV21-1 is assigned pseudogene status. CDR3 size: 18 residues. CDR3 DNA sequence: TGTGCCAGCAGACCCGGTCAGGGGGTGGGCCTGTATAACTATGGCTACACCTTC. Translated, it gives CASRPGQGVGLYNYGYTF.

V is TRBV3-1 and J is TRBJ1-4; D is undetermined. The CDR3 runs to 15 residues. Germline V CDR1 and CDR2: LGHDT, YNNKEL (reference sequence). Trimming stripped 3 bases from V and 4 bases from J, with 12 bases between. Written as DNA, the CDR3 is TGTGCCAGCAGCCACCTAAGGAAGTTTAATGAAAAACTGTTTTTT. Translated, it gives CASSHLRKFNEKLFF.

This clonotype was seen many times. The gene calls are TRBV20-1 and TRBJ1-5; D is undetermined. V was shortened by 1 base and J by 6 bases, with 10 bases between the two germline ends. CDR1 is DFQATT, CDR2 SNEGSKA, per germline (reference sequence). The CDR3 is made up of 13 amino acids. The DNA for the CDR3 is TGCAGTGCTAGAGTCGGGGTTGGTCAGCCCCAGCATTTT. It is translated as CSARVGVGQPQHF.

The chain employs TRBV28 and TRBJ2-7; TRBD2 matches at 8 bases. J lost 3 bases, V lost 6 bases, and 4 bases had no gene match. The CDR3 extends over 13 amino acids. Per the germline V gene, CDR1 is MDHEN and CDR2 is SYDVKM. The CDR3 DNA is TGTGCCAGCAGGGAACGGGAGGGCTACGAGCAGTACTTC. Its translation: CASREREGYEQYF.

This chain uses TRBV5-1 with TRBJ1-1; perhaps TRBD1 as D (6 bases). The germline V and J ends were trimmed by 4 bases and 7 bases, with 23 bases remaining between them. Germline CDR1 and CDR2: SGHRS and YFSETQ. This CDR3 contains 16 residues. The CDR3 spells CASSTRPSRIQGEAFF. The CDR3, as DNA: TGCGCCAGCAGCACACGTCCATCTCGAATACAGGGTGAAGCTTTCTTT.

The J gene is TRBJ1-1, the V gene TRBV4-3; the D is unclear. This CDR3 contains 13 residues. CDR1 is LGHNA, CDR2 YSLEER, per germline. V was shortened by 0 bases and J by 4 bases, with 6 bases between the two germline ends. CDR3 loop: CASSQDVSTEAFF. In nucleotides, the CDR3 is TGCGCCAGCAGCCAAGATGTAAGCACTGAAGCTTTCTTT.

This clonotype was picked up a small number of times. The chain is built from TRBV20-1 and TRBJ1-1, with 7 bases aligning to TRBD1. The CDR3 extends over 10 amino acids. CDR1 and CDR2 (germline): DFQATT, SNEGSKA (reference sequence). Germline trimming cut 5 bases from V and 11 bases from J; bases unmatched to any gene: 5. CDR3 nucleotide sequence: TGCAGTGCTGAGACAGGGAACGCTTTCTTT. The encoded protein is CSAETGNAFF.

V gene TRBV27 combines with J gene TRBJ1-3; 8 nucleotides line up with TRBD1. The J segment lost 0 bases and the V segment lost 5 bases, leaving 3 bases of the junction unmatched. Germline-derived CDR1 and CDR2 are MNHEY and SMNVEV (reference sequence). The CDR3 is 15 residues long. As DNA, the CDR3 is TGTGCCAGCAGTCTGACAGGGGCCTCTGGAAACACCATATATTTT. It specifies CASSLTGASGNTIYF.

The table lists this clonotype with many counts. The chain links TRBV20-1 to TRBJ1-6; 7 nucleotides align to TRBD1. After removal of 3 bases from V and 9 bases from J, the junction contained 5 bases not matched to a gene. The CDR3 is made up of 13 amino acids. Germline CDR1 is DFQATT and CDR2 is SNEGSKA (reference sequence). DNA for the CDR3: TGCAGTGCTAGGGGGGACAGTAGTTCACCCCTCCACTTT. The encoded protein is CSARGDSSSPLHF.

DNA for the CDR3: TGCGCCAGCAGCTTGGACGGACAGGGGGCTTATTCACCCCTCCACTTT. Translated: CASSLDGQGAYSPLHF. This chain links TRBV5-1 with TRBJ1-6, with 11 bases that match TRBD1. The CDR3 length is 16 residues. V shed 0 bases, J shed 8 bases, and the junction held 4 bases outside the gene matches. The germline V gene encodes CDR1 SGHRS and CDR2 YFSETQ.

The sample holds a few counts of this clonotype. The genes are TRBV6-2 or TRBV6-3 and TRBJ2-7; TRBD1 matches at 9 bases. The CDR3 consists of 14 residues. V shed 2 bases, J shed 6 bases, and the junction held 5 bases outside the gene matches. Germline CDR1 MNHEY, CDR2 SVGEGT. CDR3 loop: CASSYQQGAREQYF. CDR3 nucleotide sequence: TGTGCCAGCAGTTACCAACAGGGGGCGCGCGAGCAGTACTTC.

This clonotype was observed a few times. The chain has TRBV12-3 or TRBV12-4 and TRBJ1-6, with TRBD1 matching 7 bases. This CDR3 spans 14 amino acids. With V trimmed by 3 bases and J by 10 bases, 6 bases remained unmatched. The CDR3 spells CASSLTGKKSPLHF. Here the CDR3 DNA reads TGTGCCAGCAGTTTGACAGGGAAGAAATCACCCCTCCACTTT.

This CDR3 reads CATSAADTQYF. The DNA of the CDR3 is TGTGCCACCAGTGCGGCAGATACGCAGTATTTT. This chain links TRBV24-1 with TRBJ2-3; D is ambiguous. V was pared by 5 bases and J by 4 bases, with 3 bases between. This CDR3 spans 11 amino acids. Germline CDR1 is KGHDR and CDR2 is SFDVKD.

This clonotype was detected many times. The chain is built from TRBV12-3 or TRBV12-4 and TRBJ1-2; TRBD1 is a possible D gene (6 bases). The CDR3 runs to 15 residues. Trimming cost V 6 bases and J 1 base, with 15 bases left between them. CDR3 region: CASRRTAGINYGYTF. The DNA of the CDR3 is TGTGCCAGCAGGCGGACAGCCGGGATTAACTATGGCTACACCTTC.

This chain uses TRBV28 with TRBJ1-1; D perhaps matches TRBD1 (6 bases). V was clipped by 1 base and J by 0 bases, with 18 bases between them. CDR1 is MDHEN, CDR2 SYDVKM, per germline. The CDR3 has 18 residues. The CDR3 region has the DNA TGTGCCAGCAGTTTATTCAAGGGTCCACAGGGCCTGAACACTGAAGCTTTCTTT. This sequence encodes CASSLFKGPQGLNTEAFF.

This clonotype is medium-sized in the sample. This chain connects TRBV6-2 or TRBV6-3 to TRBJ1-1; 8 bases align to TRBD1. Germline CDR1 and CDR2: MNHEY and SVGEGT. This CDR3 comprises 13 residues. V trimming: 7 bases; J trimming: 5 bases; junction bases outside the gene matches: 6. CDR3 nucleotides: TGTGCCAGCATCGGACAGGGAAAGACTGAAGCTTTCTTT. It encodes CASIGQGKTEAFF.

The chain combines TRBV30 with TRBJ1-1; no reliable D call. This CDR3 region has 14 residues. Germline lookup yields CDR1 GTSNPN and CDR2 SVGIG (reference sequence). Trimming took off 2 bases at V and 5 bases at J, with 15 bases between the two ends. The chain's CDR3 is CAWSLMDSLTEAFF. CDR3 bases: TGTGCCTGGAGTCTTATGGACTCGTTAACTGAAGCTTTCTTT.

This clonotype was detected a few times. The rearrangement joins TRBV29-1 to TRBJ1-5, with D perhaps matching TRBD1 (6 bases). Germline V gives CDR1 SQVTM, CDR2 ANQGSEA. Trimming removed 4 bases at V and 3 bases at J, with 7 bases between. The CDR3 loop spans 12 amino acids. The CDR3 DNA sequence: TGCAGCGTTGGGGGGGCCAATCAGCCCCAGCATTTT. The encoded protein is CSVGGANQPQHF.

The chain couples TRBV4-1 to TRBJ1-3, with TRBD1 identical over 9 bases. After removal of 3 bases from V and 8 bases from J, the junction contained 8 bases not matched to a gene. The CDR3 is made up of 15 amino acids. The germline V gene encodes CDR1 MGHRA and CDR2 YSYEKL. CDR3 region: CASSHLGTGRHTIYF. The CDR3, as DNA: TGCGCCAGCAGCCACCTCGGGACAGGGAGGCACACCATATATTTT.

The chain joins TRBV6-6 to TRBJ2-7, with TRBD2 identical over 8 bases. The junction had 4 bases not matched to a gene; V was cut back by 5 bases and J by 4 bases. CDR1 MNHNY and CDR2 SVGAGI come from the germline V gene (reference sequence). CDR3 size: 13 residues. The CDR3 DNA sequence: TGTGCCAGCAGTCTGACTAGCGCTTACGAGCAGTACTTC. Residues: CASSLTSAYEQYF.

This clonotype has just a few counts. The gene calls are TRBV6-5 and TRBJ1-4; TRBD1 matches at 9 bases. V trimming: 7 bases; J trimming: 7 bases; junction bases outside the gene matches: 7. The CDR3 runs to 14 residues. Germline V gene data show CDR1 as MNHEY and CDR2 as SVGAGI. CDR3 amino acids: CASIFGTGSEKLFF. In DNA, the CDR3 is TGTGCCAGCATTTTCGGGACAGGGAGTGAAAAACTGTTTTTT.

This clonotype is deemed medium-sized (0.01 to 0.1%). The chain uses TRBV10-3 and TRBJ1-6; 9 bases are shared with TRBD1. CDR3 length equals 15 residues. V dropped 4 bases and J dropped 9; count of bases not matched to a gene: 7. The germline V gene encodes CDR1 ENHRY and CDR2 SYGVKD. CDR3 sequence (DNA): TGTGCCATCAGTGTGGGACAGGGCGTTGGTTCACCCCTCCACTTT. Its translation: CAISVGQGVGSPLHF.

The chain uses TRBV20-1 and TRBJ1-3; no firm D call. Germline CDR1 and CDR2: DFQATT and SNEGSKA (reference sequence). The V gene lost 6 bases and the J gene lost 2 bases, with 11 bases spanning the gap. This CDR3 comprises 13 residues. The CDR3 loop reads CSALRTPGNTIYF. For the CDR3, the DNA is TGCAGTGCCCTCCGGACCCCTGGAAACACCATATATTTT.

The sample holds a few counts of this clonotype. This chain links TRBV29-1 with TRBJ1-1; no definite D call. CDR3 length: 13 residues. Germline V gives CDR1 SQVTM, CDR2 ANQGSEA. The ends were cut back, 4 bases at V and 6 bases at J, with 15 bases in the middle. The CDR3 sequence is CSVVDGLKSEAFF. The DNA for the CDR3 is TGCAGCGTTGTAGACGGGTTAAAATCTGAAGCTTTCTTT.

The table lists this clonotype with a few counts. This chain connects TRBV28 to TRBJ1-5, with TRBD1 identical over 7 bases. Germline V gene sequence: CDR1 MDHEN, CDR2 SYDVKM. The CDR3 runs 14 residues. V gave up 1 base and J gave up 4 bases; unmatched junction bases: 1. This chain's CDR3 is CASSLSGGNQPQHF. CDR3 DNA sequence: TGTGCCAGCAGTTTATCAGGGGGGAATCAGCCCCAGCATTTT.

V gene TRBV25-1 combines with J gene TRBJ1-1; D remains unclear. The CDR3 is 13 amino acids. The germline V gene encodes CDR1 MGHDK and CDR2 SYGVNS. Trimming took 4 bases from V and 3 from J, leaving 9 bases between them. The DNA for the CDR3 is TGTGCCAGCAGTGGGGGTCCTGACACTGAAGCTTTCTTT. It is translated as CASSGGPDTEAFF.

The V and J genes are TRBV12-3 or TRBV12-4 and TRBJ1-4; the D is unclear. This CDR3 has 15 residues. Trimming removed 1 base at V and 3 bases at J, with 9 bases between. The CDR3 coding sequence is TGTGCCAGCAGTTTAGGGGTTGGAGCTAATGAAAAACTGTTTTTT. It yields the protein CASSLGVGANEKLFF.

V is TRBV13 and J is TRBJ2-6; 9 bases map to TRBD1. The CDR3 has 18 residues. V lost 0 bases, J lost 0 bases, and 3 bases stayed unmatched. Germline CDR1 and CDR2: PRHDT and FYEKMQ (reference sequence). This CDR3 is CASSLGGQGSSGANVLTF. The CDR3 DNA reads TGTGCCAGCAGCTTAGGGGGACAGGGCAGCTCTGGGGCCAACGTCCTGACTTTC.